These 8 T cell receptor beta chains originate from one sample sequenced in a study of OX40 agonist ivuxolimab in advanced cancers. Libraries were constructed by the immunoSEQ multiplex PCR assay. TCRdb obtained this table from immuneACCESS and retained in-frame rearrangements with V and J assigned. These tables miss some clones; where compared with another copy, unresolved V genes account for less than half of the shortfall, and the remainder is unexplained. Counted in this sample were more than 80,000 clones; around 88% of them appeared once. The ten most abundant clones make up less than 1.5% of the sample. Sequencing was performed on CD4+ or CD8+ T cells sorted from blood, taken in a trial of the OX40 agonist ivuxolimab. The origin of the receptors is an adult with an advanced solid tumor such as melanoma, head and neck, liver or kidney cancer.

The sample holds a few counts of this clone. The chain uses TRBV19 and TRBJ1-5; possible D gene TRBD1, 6 bases. In germline, CDR1 is LNHDA, CDR2 SQIVND (reference sequence). Trimming left V 2 bases short and J 4 bases short, with 12 bases between. The CDR3 runs 15 residues. The CDR3 nucleotides read TGTGCCAGTAGTATAACAGGGAGTTTGAATCAGCCCCAGCATTTT. This encodes CASSITGSLNQPQHF.

The chain has TRBV11-2 and TRBJ1-3; TRBD1 agrees at 9 bases. This CDR3 region has 15 residues. Germline V CDR1 and CDR2: SGHAT, FQNNGV. Germline trimming cut 6 bases from V and 4 bases from J; bases unmatched to any gene: 7. CDR3 sequence reads: CASRTQGAAGNTIYF. In DNA, the CDR3 is TGTGCCAGCAGGACACAGGGGGCGGCGGGAAACACCATATATTTT.

The J gene is TRBJ1-4, the V gene TRBV5-1; a possible D gene is TRBD1 (5 bases). The germline V and J ends were trimmed by 5 bases and 0 bases, with 14 bases remaining between them. Germline CDR1 and CDR2: SGHRS and YFSETQ. This CDR3 contains 16 residues. CDR3 loop: CASSRAPTATNEKLFF. DNA for the CDR3: TGCGCCAGCAGTCGTGCCCCGACAGCAACTAATGAAAAACTGTTTTTT.

V and J are TRBV7-8 and TRBJ1-3, with TRBD1 matching over 7 bases. The CDR3 sequence is 17 residues long. Per germline, CDR1 SGHVS and CDR2 FQNEAQ. After removal of 0 bases from V and 4 bases from J, the junction contained 9 bases not matched to a gene. The chain's CDR3 is CASSLALTGTYGNTIYF. The CDR3 bases are TGTGCCAGCAGCTTAGCGTTGACAGGGACGTACGGAAACACCATATATTTT.

The V and J genes are TRBV5-4 and TRBJ2-1; TRBD2 might be the D (5 bases). This CDR3 has 13 amino acids. Trimming removed 0 bases at V and 7 bases at J, with 8 bases between. CDR1 SGHNT and CDR2 YYREEE come from the germline V gene (reference sequence). CDR3 DNA: TGTGCCAGCAGCTTGGCGGGAATGAATGAGCAGTTCTTC. Translating it yields CASSLAGMNEQFF.

CDR3 in amino acids: CASRGQTYEQYF. The CDR3 DNA sequence: TGTGCCAGCAGGGGACAGACCTACGAGCAGTACTTC. The rearrangement joins TRBV6-1 to TRBJ2-7; 7 nucleotides match TRBD1. Trimming removed 6 bases from V and 2 bases from J; junction bases left unmatched: 1. The germline gives CDR1 MNHNS, CDR2 SASEGT. This CDR3 region has 12 residues.

The chain couples TRBV2 to TRBJ2-7; tentative D call: TRBD2 (5 bases). Germline CDR1 is SNHLY and CDR2 is FYNNEI. Deletions cut 4 bases from V and 2 bases from J, with 9 bases between. The CDR3 covers 13 residues. CDR3 protein: CASSAREPYEQYF. In DNA form, the CDR3 reads TGTGCCAGCAGTGCTAGGGAGCCCTACGAGCAGTACTTC.

The chain employs TRBV9 and TRBJ2-3; D may be TRBD2 (5 bases). Trimming shortened V by 4 bases and J by 4 bases, and 7 bases separated the two germline ends. This CDR3 contains 12 residues. Looked up from germline, CDR1 is SGDLS and CDR2 is YYNGEE. The CDR3 region has the DNA TGTGCCAGCAGCAGAGCGGCAGATACGCAGTATTTT. Protein: CASSRAADTQYF.